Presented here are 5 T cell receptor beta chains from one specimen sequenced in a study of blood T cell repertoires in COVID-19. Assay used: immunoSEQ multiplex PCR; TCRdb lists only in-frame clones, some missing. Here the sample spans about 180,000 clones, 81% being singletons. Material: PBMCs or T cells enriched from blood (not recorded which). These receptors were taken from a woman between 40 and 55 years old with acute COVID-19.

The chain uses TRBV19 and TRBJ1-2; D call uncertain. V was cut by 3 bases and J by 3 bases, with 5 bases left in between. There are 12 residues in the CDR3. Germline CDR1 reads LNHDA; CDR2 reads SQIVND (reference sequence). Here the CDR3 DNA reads TGTGCCAGTAGTATCACAGACTATGGCTACACCTTC. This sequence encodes CASSITDYGYTF.

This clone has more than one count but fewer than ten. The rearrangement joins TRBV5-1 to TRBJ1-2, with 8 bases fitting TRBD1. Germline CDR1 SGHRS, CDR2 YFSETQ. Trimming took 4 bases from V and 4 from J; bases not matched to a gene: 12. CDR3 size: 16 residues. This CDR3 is CASSVTGGGVGYGYTF. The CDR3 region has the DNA TGCGCCAGCAGCGTCACAGGGGGTGGCGTTGGCTATGGCTACACCTTC.

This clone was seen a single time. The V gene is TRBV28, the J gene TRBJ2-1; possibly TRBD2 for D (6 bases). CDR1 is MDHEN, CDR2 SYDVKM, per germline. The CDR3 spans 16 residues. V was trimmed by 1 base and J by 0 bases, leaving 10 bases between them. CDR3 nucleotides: TGTGCCAGCAGTTTATTAGACGGGAGCTCCTACAATGAGCAGTTCTTC. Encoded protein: CASSLLDGSSYNEQFF.

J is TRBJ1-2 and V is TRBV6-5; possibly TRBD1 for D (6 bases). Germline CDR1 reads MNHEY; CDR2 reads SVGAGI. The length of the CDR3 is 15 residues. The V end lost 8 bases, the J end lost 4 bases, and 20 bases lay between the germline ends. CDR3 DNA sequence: TGTGCCAGCGGAAATCAGCCGGGACAAGGCTATGGCTACACCTTC. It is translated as CASGNQPGQGYGYTF.

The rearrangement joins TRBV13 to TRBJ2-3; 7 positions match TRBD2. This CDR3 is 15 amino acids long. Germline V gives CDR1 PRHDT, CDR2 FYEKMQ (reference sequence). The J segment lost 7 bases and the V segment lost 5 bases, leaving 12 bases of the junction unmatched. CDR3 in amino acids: CASSLGGGEVNTQYF. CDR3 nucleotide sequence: TGTGCCAGCAGCCTGGGGGGAGGGGAGGTGAATACGCAGTATTTT.